The 25 T cell receptor beta chains below all came from one sample that was sequenced in a study of shared clonotypes between healthy human individuals. Assay: immunoSEQ multiplex PCR; the TCRdb copy retains only in-frame clones and omits some. The sample gives approximately 2,300,000 clones, around 93% of which show up once; 0.37% is in the top ten. Input material: naive CD4+ T cells from PBMCs. Subset in this sample: CD45RA+ positively selected. These receptors were collected from a man younger than 35 in good health. Some clones in this sample may be carry-over from other donors' samples.

This sequence joins TRBV5-1 and TRBJ2-5; TRBD1 matches at 9 bases. CDR1 is SGHRS, CDR2 YFSETQ, per germline. The V gene end was trimmed by 3 bases and the J gene end by 0 bases; junction bases not matched to a gene: 9. There are 17 residues in the CDR3. As DNA, the CDR3 is TGCGCCAGCAGCTCTACCCCGGGGACAGGGAACCAAGAGACCCAGTACTTC. Translated, it gives CASSSTPGTGNQETQYF. The complete variable domain, with remaining parts taken from reference TRBV5-1 and TRBJ2-5, reads KAGVTQTPRYLIKTRGQQVTLSCSPISGHRSVSWYQQTPGQGLQFLFEYFSETQRNKGNFPGRFSGRQFSNSRSEMNVSTLELGDSALYLCASSSTPGTGNQETQYFGPGTRLLVL.

The chain has TRBV4-3 and TRBJ2-3; 9 bases align to TRBD2. The CDR3 sequence is 19 residues long. V was clipped by 0 bases and J by 4 bases; unmatched bases: 14. Germline CDR1 reads LGHNA; CDR2 reads YSLEER. CDR3 protein: CASSQEVLGAGGLPDTQYF. The DNA of the CDR3 is TGCGCCAGCAGCCAAGAAGTTCTGGGTGCGGGAGGGCTTCCAGATACGCAGTATTTT.

The chain recombines TRBV20-1 with TRBJ2-5; D remains unclear. Germline values: CDR1 DFQATT, CDR2 SNEGSKA (reference sequence). The CDR3 extends over 10 amino acids. With 4 bases removed from V and 4 bases from J, the gap between germline ends came to 4 bases. CDR3: CSAMPETQYF. CDR3 nucleotides: TGCAGTGCTATGCCAGAGACCCAGTACTTC.

The chain has TRBV27 and TRBJ1-2; perhaps TRBD1 as D (6 bases). V was trimmed by 5 bases and J by 7 bases, leaving 17 bases between them. The CDR3 runs 14 residues. The germline gives CDR1 MNHEY, CDR2 SMNVEV (reference sequence). The CDR3 here is CASSKRTDGSGYTF. The CDR3 bases are TGTGCCAGCAGTAAACGGACAGATGGCTCTGGCTACACCTTC.

As DNA, the CDR3 is TGTGCCAGTAGTATCGGTTTTAGTTGGGCAGACGAAGCTTTCTTT. Protein: CASSIGFSWADEAFF. The J gene is TRBJ1-1, the V gene TRBV19; D remains unclear. CDR3 length: 15 amino acids. Deletions cut 3 bases from V and 8 bases from J, with 19 bases between. CDR1 and CDR2 (germline): LNHDA, SQIVND (reference sequence).

As concerns this clone: The same CDR3 is also encoded by other DNA sequences in this sample. CDR3 coding DNA: TGTGCCAGCAGCTTCCAGGGCCCTGAAGCTTTCTTT. Encoded protein: CASSFQGPEAFF. The chain is built from TRBV7-2 and TRBJ1-1; perhaps TRBD1 as D (5 bases). The germline V gene encodes CDR1 SGHTA and CDR2 FQGNSA. With 3 bases removed from V and 6 bases from J, the gap between germline ends came to 8 bases. CDR3 length equals 12 residues.

The chain links TRBV19 to TRBJ1-2; D is undetermined. V shed 2 bases and J shed 2 bases, with 6 bases lying between them. There are 13 residues in the CDR3. The V gene's germline CDR1 is LNHDA and CDR2 SQIVND (reference sequence). CDR3 coding DNA: TGTGCCAGTAGTATAACCAAGAACTATGGCTACACCTTC. It is translated as CASSITKNYGYTF.

For this clone: Other DNA sequences of this sample code for an identical CDR3. CDR3: CASSLGAGNTIYF. The CDR3, as DNA: TGTGCCAGCAGCTTGGGCGCTGGAAACACCATATATTTT. The V call is TRBV5-6, the J call TRBJ1-3; D gene unclear. Per the germline V gene, CDR1 is SGHDT and CDR2 is YYEEEE. This CDR3 spans 13 amino acids. The V and J ends lost 0 bases and 2 bases respectively, with 3 bases between them.

The CDR3 bases are TGCGCCAGCAGCCGCGGGCTGACTAGCGGGAGCTCCTACGAGCAGTACTTC. Translating gives CASSRGLTSGSSYEQYF. This chain links TRBV4-1 with TRBJ2-7; 12 positions agree with TRBD2. The CDR3 spans 17 residues. The junction had 7 bases not matched to a gene; V was cut back by 4 bases and J by 0 bases. In germline, CDR1 is MGHRA, CDR2 YSYEKL.

With respect to this clone: The sample carries other DNA sequences with the same CDR3. The chain employs TRBV18 and TRBJ1-4; TRBD1 aligns across 10 bases. Germline loops: CDR1 KGHSH, CDR2 LQKENI. V lost 3 bases, J lost 6 bases, and 4 bases stayed unmatched. This CDR3 has 15 residues. In DNA form, the CDR3 reads TGTGCCAGCTCACCCGACAGGGGGCTCGATGAAAAACTGTTTTTT. Residues: CASSPDRGLDEKLFF.

The rearrangement links TRBV5-4 to TRBJ2-3; TRBD2 matches at 15 bases. V dropped 4 bases and J dropped 0; count of bases not matched to a gene: 6. The CDR3 is made up of 18 amino acids. Looked up from germline, CDR1 is SGHNT and CDR2 is YYREEE (reference sequence). This CDR3 reads CASSPGLAGGSSTDTQYF. The CDR3 coding sequence is TGTGCCAGCAGCCCGGGACTAGCGGGAGGCTCTAGCACAGATACGCAGTATTTT.

This chain joins TRBV19 and TRBJ1-2; D unresolved. The CDR3 is 13 residues long. Germline V gene sequence: CDR1 LNHDA, CDR2 SQIVND (reference sequence). V was pared by 6 bases and J by 1 base, with 9 bases between. CDR3 loop: CASRDRGNYGYTF. In DNA form, the CDR3 reads TGTGCCAGTAGGGATCGGGGTAACTATGGCTACACCTTC.

As to this clone: At the DNA level, this CDR3 is encoded by other sequences in the same sample as well. The V and J genes are TRBV7-3 and TRBJ2-3, with D possibly called TRBD1 or TRBD2 (5 bases each). CDR3 length: 14 amino acids. Trimming pared 5 bases from V and 2 bases from J, leaving 11 bases between. Germline V gives CDR1 SGHTA, CDR2 FQGTGA. DNA for the CDR3: TGTGCCAGCAGCGCTACCGGGACCACAGATACGCAGTATTTT. It specifies CASSATGTTDTQYF.

The V call is TRBV5-4, the J call TRBJ1-2; tentative D call: TRBD1 (5 bases). V dropped 4 bases and J dropped 3 bases, with 13 bases sitting between them. Looked up from germline, CDR1 is SGHNT and CDR2 is YYREEE (reference sequence). The CDR3 length is 14 residues. The CDR3 bases are TGTGCCAGCAGCCCCAGGGTCCGCGACTATGGCTACACCTTC. This codes for CASSPRVRDYGYTF.

J is TRBJ2-2 and V is TRBV19, with 10 bases that match TRBD1. The germline CDR1 and CDR2 sequences are LNHDA and SQIVND (reference sequence). The CDR3 runs 16 residues. V lost 4 bases, J lost 5 bases, and 7 bases stayed unmatched. The DNA of the CDR3 is TGTGCCAGTAGTAGCCGGGACAGGGGTTATACCGGGGAGCTGTTTTTT. This sequence encodes CASSSRDRGYTGELFF.

The chain couples TRBV7-3 to TRBJ2-7, with TRBD1 identical over 8 bases. V lost 1 base, J lost 7 bases, and 18 bases stayed unmatched. The CDR3 has 18 residues. Germline CDR1 SGHTA, CDR2 FQGTGA. CDR3 amino acids: CASSLIAATGEGLGEQYF. The CDR3 DNA follows: TGTGCCAGCAGCTTAATAGCGGCGACAGGGGAAGGCTTAGGGGAGCAGTACTTC.

The chain recombines TRBV28 with TRBJ2-7; D gene unclear. CDR1 and CDR2 (germline): MDHEN, SYDVKM. The CDR3 is 13 residues long. The ends were cut back, 4 bases at V and 6 bases at J, with 13 bases in the middle. In DNA form, the CDR3 reads TGTGCCAGCAGTTCCCCGGGTCTTTTCGAGCAGTACTTC. Translating gives CASSSPGLFEQYF.

This chain links TRBV5-5 with TRBJ2-7, with D hard to call. The CDR3 length is 11 residues. Germline assignment: CDR1 SGHKS and CDR2 YYEKEE (reference sequence). The germline V and J ends were trimmed by 1 base and 7 bases, with 6 bases remaining between them. CDR3 DNA sequence: TGTGCCAGCAGCTTGTTTGGAGAGCAGTACTTC. Protein product: CASSLFGEQYF. Filled out from reference TRBV5-5 and TRBJ2-7, the complete variable domain reads DAGVTQSPTHLIKTRGQQVTLRCSPISGHKSVSWYQQVLGQGPQFIFQYYEKEERGRGNFPDRFSARQFPNYSSELNVNALLLGDSALYLCASSLFGEQYFGPGTRLTVT.

In its sample, this clone was seen once. The chain is built from TRBV28 and TRBJ2-7; TRBD2 might be the D (6 bases). The CDR3 totals 15 residues. V lost 3 bases and J 0 bases, leaving 12 bases between the germline ends. The germline CDR1 and CDR2 sequences are MDHEN and SYDVKM. The CDR3 is CASSFSLANSYEQYF. CDR3 nucleotides: TGTGCCAGCAGTTTCTCCCTAGCGAACTCCTACGAGCAGTACTTC.

Points on this clone: This same CDR3 is encoded by further DNA sequences in the sample. The chain uses TRBV7-9 and TRBJ2-3; D gene uncertain. From germline, CDR1 is SEHNR and CDR2 FQNEAQ (reference sequence). This CDR3 comprises 13 residues. Deletions cut 3 bases from V and 1 base from J, with 5 bases between. The CDR3 nucleotides read TGTGCCAGCAGCTTCTCTGGCACAGATACGCAGTATTTT. This sequence encodes CASSFSGTDTQYF. The entire variable domain, with the rest obtained from reference TRBV7-9 and TRBJ2-3, is as follows: DTGVSQNPRHKITKRGQNVTFRCDPISEHNRLYWYRQTLGQGPEFLTYFQNEAQLEKSRLLSDRFSAERPKGSFSTLEIQRTEQGDSAMYLCASSFSGTDTQYFGPGTRLTVL.

About this clone: Other DNA sequences of this sample code for an identical CDR3. This chain uses TRBV5-1 with TRBJ2-7; TRBD2 agrees at 12 bases. V lost 5 bases to trimming and J lost 2 bases; unmatched junction nucleotides: 2. The CDR3 consists of 14 residues. Germline V lookup: CDR1 SGHRS, CDR2 YFSETQ. The chain's CDR3 is CASSRTSGAYEQYF. For the CDR3, the DNA is TGCGCCAGCAGTAGGACTAGCGGGGCCTACGAGCAGTACTTC.

This clone was seen once. The gene calls are TRBV15 and TRBJ2-5; TRBD2 matches at 8 bases. The CDR3 is made up of 16 amino acids. Looked up from germline, CDR1 is LNHNV and CDR2 is YYDKDF (reference sequence). Trimming at V came to 1 base and at J to 2 bases, leaving 6 bases not matched to a gene. CDR3 in amino acids: CATSRGVVAGQETQYF. The CDR3 DNA reads TGTGCCACCAGCAGAGGCGTGGTAGCGGGGCAAGAGACCCAGTACTTC.

This clone showed up just once. V is TRBV20-1 and J is TRBJ1-4; D is undetermined. The CDR3 consists of 11 residues. The V gene lost 6 bases and the J gene lost 8 bases, with 10 bases spanning the gap. Germline CDR1 is DFQATT and CDR2 is SNEGSKA (reference sequence). The CDR3 nucleotides are TGCAGTGCCGAACGGTGGGAAAAACTGTTTTTT. It translates to CSAERWEKLFF.

With regard to this clone: A read error may produce the germline difference seen at one junction end. The chain joins TRBV29-1 to TRBJ1-1, with D possibly TRBD1 on 5 matching bases. Germline-derived CDR1 and CDR2 are SQVTM and ANQGSEA. CDR3 length equals 14 residues. CDR3: CSVTGLMSPTQAFF. The CDR3 DNA reads TGCAGCGTAACGGGGCTCATGTCCCCCACTCAAGCTTTCTTT. Variable domain in full (rest from reference TRBV29-1 and TRBJ1-1): SAVISQKPSRDICQRGTSLTIQCQVDSQVTMMFWYRQQPGQSLTLIATANQGSEATYESGFVIDKFPISRPNLTFSTLTVSNMSPEDSSIYLCSVTGLMSPTQAFFGQGTRLTVV.

This clone has just one count. The V gene is TRBV9, the J gene TRBJ1-4; 8 bases are shared with TRBD1. The germline gives CDR1 SGDLS, CDR2 YYNGEE. This CDR3 comprises 15 residues. V lost 6 bases, J lost 1 base, and 5 bases stayed unmatched. In DNA, the CDR3 is TGTGCCAGCATTAACGGACAGGGAACTAATGAAAAACTGTTTTTT. Translated, it gives CASINGQGTNEKLFF.